This T cell receptor (beta chain) was recorded in a study of OX40 agonist ivuxolimab in advanced cancers. Study-level background: Ivuxolimab, which targeted the costimulatory receptor OX40 (CD134), was an agonistic, fully human IgG2 monoclonal antibody. Intravenous ivuxolimab was administered to patients every 2 weeks at six dose levels: 0.01, 0.1, 0.3, 1.5, 3 and 10 mg/kg. Among the roughly 54 dose-escalation patients, around 20 had hepatocellular carcinoma, around 15 melanoma, 9 renal cell carcinoma and 9 head and neck cancer. The dose-escalation cohort was about 83% male with a mean age of roughly 60 years, ranging from roughly 23 to 90. Patients were allowed to have had prior anti-PD-1, anti-PD-L1 or anti-CTLA-4 therapy, and around 40% of the dose-escalation patients had previously received checkpoint inhibitors. Partial responses were achieved by three dose-escalation patients, of whom one had hepatocellular carcinoma and two had cutaneous melanoma. The purpose of peripheral TCRbeta sequencing was to test whether ivuxolimab changed TCR sequence diversity and led to clonal T-cell expansion. The paper reports the monotherapy dose-escalation portion (N ≈ 52 patients) of the phase I ivuxolimab trial. Summary of the overall study and its limitations: After ivuxolimab, more expanded clones were found on average in CD8+ T cells than in CD4+ T cells. The antigen specificity of the peripheral T cells that underwent clonal expansion was not determined. Partial responders in the 0.1-3.0 mg/kg groups had among the lowest normalized peripheral clonal expansion, especially among CD8+ T cells. Low levels of normalized T-cell clonal expansion were also seen in some nonresponding patients. At doses of 0.1 to 3.0 mg/kg, clonal expansion of both CD4+ and CD8+ blood T cells was observed from baseline to week 6.

Concerning this clone: Its antigen is currently not known. It has no much larger one-base neighbor in the sample; base qualities were not kept.

Patients with autoimmune disease history or receiving systemic immunosuppression were excluded from the trial. Peripheral blood for TCR sequencing was collected from all dose cohorts at baseline, on cycle 4 day 1, and on cycle 7 day 1. Samples came from an open-label, multicenter, first-in-human phase I dose-escalation trial of ivuxolimab. Adults with locally advanced or metastatic head and neck squamous cell, hepatocellular, melanoma or renal cell carcinoma were enrolled in the trial. CD4+ and CD8+ T cells were sorted separately from peripheral blood before TCR sequencing. Genomic DNA was isolated from the sorted cells so that the TCRbeta CDR3 region could be sequenced. The immunoSEQ Assay was used for sequencing of TCRbeta CDR3 regions. TCRdb retrieved this table from immuneACCESS and kept in-frame rearrangements only. Not all clones are present; in checked studies, unresolved V genes account for under half, and no reason is known for the remainder. This sample holds 80,000 to 100,000 clones; 70% to 90% were observed only once. Roughly 0.8% of the sample lies in the top ten.

This clonotype originated in an adult with an advanced solid tumor such as melanoma, head and neck, liver or kidney cancer. The material sequenced was CD4+ or CD8+ T cells sorted from blood, taken in a trial of the OX40 agonist ivuxolimab.

The CDR3 reads CASSPRGQEGGELFF. DNA sequence: TGCGCCAGCAGCCCGAGGGGGCAGGAGGGCGGGGAGCTGTTTTTT. The chain was built from TRBV5-1 and TRBJ2-2, with a tentative D gene TRBD1 over 7 matching bases. As encoded in the germline V gene, CDR1 is SGHRS while CDR2 is YFSETQ. Its CDR3 holds 15 amino acids, cysteine through phenylalanine. The entry retains the CDR3 DNA only, 45 bases that are in frame from base 1. V is pared back by 4 bases and J by 7 bases, with 17 bases lying between the germline termini.